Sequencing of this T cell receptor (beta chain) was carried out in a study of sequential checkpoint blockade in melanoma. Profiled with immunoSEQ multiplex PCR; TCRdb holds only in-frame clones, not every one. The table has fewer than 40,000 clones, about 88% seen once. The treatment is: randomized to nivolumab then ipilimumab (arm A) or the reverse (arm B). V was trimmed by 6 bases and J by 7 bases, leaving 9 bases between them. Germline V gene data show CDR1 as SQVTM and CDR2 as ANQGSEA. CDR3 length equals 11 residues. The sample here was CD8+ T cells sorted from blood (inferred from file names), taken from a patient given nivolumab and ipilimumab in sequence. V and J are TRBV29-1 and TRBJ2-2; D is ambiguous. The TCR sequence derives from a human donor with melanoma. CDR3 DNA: TGCAGCGTAAAAACGGGCGGGGAGCTGTTTTTT. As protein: CSVKTGGELFF.